A single sample is the source of the 32 T cell receptor beta chains below, sequenced in a study of blood T cell repertoires in COVID-19. The data were produced by immunoSEQ multiplex PCR, yet TCRdb's version contains in-frame clones alone and is incomplete. The table records fewer than 85,000 clones, 70% to 90% of them present only once. The sequenced sample consisted of peripheral blood. The source of these receptors is a man in his 60s with acute or convalescent COVID-19.

This clone was seen a single time. The chain uses TRBV6-5 and TRBJ1-6, with D possibly matching TRBD1 (5 bases). The CDR3 has 14 amino acids. V lost 6 bases, J lost 6 bases, and 12 bases lay in between. CDR1 is MNHEY and CDR2 is SVGAGI in the germline V gene. CDR3 region: CASRAGTGNSPLHF. Here the CDR3 DNA reads TGTGCCAGCAGGGCTGGCACAGGTAATTCACCCCTCCACTTT.

This clone occurred once. V is TRBV11-2 and J is TRBJ1-6; perhaps TRBD1 as D (6 bases). Trimming cost V 4 bases and J 5 bases, with 12 bases left between them. CDR1 and CDR2 from the germline V gene are SGHAT and FQNNGV. CDR3 length: 15 amino acids. For the CDR3, the DNA is TGTGCCAGCAGCTCACCCGCAGGGGATAATTCACCCCTCCACTTT. It codes for CASSSPAGDNSPLHF. Using reference TRBV11-2 and TRBJ1-6 for the parts outside the CDR3, the full variable domain is EAGVAQSPRYKIIEKRQSVAFWCNPISGHATLYWYQQILGQGPKLLIQFQNNGVVDDSQLPKDRFSAERLKGVDSTLKIQPAKLEDSAVYLCASSSPAGDNSPLHFGNGTRLTVT.

The chain combines TRBV5-1 with TRBJ2-1; the D gene is possibly TRBD2 (6 bases). This CDR3 has 15 residues. V shed 3 bases and J shed 4 bases, with 14 bases lying between them. Looked up from germline, CDR1 is SGHRS and CDR2 is YFSETQ. CDR3 coding DNA: TGCGCCAGCAGCTCCTCGGCGGGACCGTACAATGAGCAGTTCTTC. It encodes CASSSSAGPYNEQFF.

The chain has TRBV27 and TRBJ1-5; the match to TRBD1 covers 8 bases. Germline CDR1 reads MNHEY; CDR2 reads SMNVEV (reference sequence). Unmatched junction bases numbered 11, after V lost 3 bases and J lost 4 bases. The length of the CDR3 is 17 residues. In DNA form, the CDR3 reads TGTGCCAGCAGTTTGACAGGGGCTCTCACTGGTAATCAGCCCCAGCATTTT. Its protein is CASSLTGALTGNQPQHF.

This chain connects TRBV10-2 to TRBJ1-1; the D is unclear. The germline V gene has CDR1 WSHSY and CDR2 SAAADI. The CDR3 has 12 amino acids. The germline V and J ends were trimmed by 3 bases and 6 bases, with 8 bases remaining between them. The CDR3 loop reads CASSDLAAEAFF. The CDR3 DNA sequence: TGCGCCAGCAGTGATCTGGCGGCTGAAGCTTTCTTT.

Only one count was recorded for this clone. The genes are TRBV5-1 and TRBJ2-7; 7 bases map to TRBD1. The CDR3 is 15 residues long. Trimming at V came to 0 bases and at J to 2 bases, leaving 5 bases not matched to a gene. Per germline, CDR1 SGHRS and CDR2 YFSETQ. CDR3 region: CASSLDRGVAYEQYF. CDR3 nucleotides: TGCGCCAGCAGCTTGGACAGGGGTGTAGCCTACGAGCAGTACTTC.

The chain links TRBV9 to TRBJ1-1; D gene ambiguous. V lost 0 bases and J lost 10, with 22 bases in between. From germline, CDR1 is SGDLS and CDR2 YYNGEE. The CDR3 sequence is 16 residues long. CDR3 nucleotides: TGTGCCAGCAGCGTAGCAGGAGGGTCTGGGGTACGCCGAGCTTTCTTT. It codes for CASSVAGGSGVRRAFF.

This clone came up once. The gene calls are TRBV19 and TRBJ1-1; D possibly corresponds to TRBD1 (6 bases). The V end lost 11 bases, the J end lost 0 bases, and 13 bases lay between the germline ends. This CDR3 region has 13 residues. Germline values: CDR1 LNHDA, CDR2 SQIVND (reference sequence). The CDR3 here is CAEMGALNTEAFF. CDR3 nucleotides: TGTGCCGAGATGGGGGCATTGAACACTGAAGCTTTCTTT. Using reference TRBV19 and TRBJ1-1 for the parts outside the CDR3, the full variable domain is DGGITQSPKYLFRKEGQNVTLSCEQNLNHDAMYWYRQDPGQGLRLIYYSQIVNDFQKGDIAEGYSVSREKKESFPLTVTSAQKNPTAFYLCAEMGALNTEAFFGQGTRLTVV.

The V call is TRBV4-2, the J call TRBJ1-5, with 7 bases identical to TRBD1. V was pared by 4 bases and J by 7 bases, with 10 bases of the junction left unmatched. Germline CDR1 is LGHNA and CDR2 is YNFKEQ. The CDR3 has 15 amino acids. CDR3 bases: TGTGCCAGCAGCCCGGAGAACAGGGGAGGACAGCCCCAGCATTTT. Its protein product is CASSPENRGGQPQHF.

The V gene is TRBV5-4, the J gene TRBJ1-3; 7 bases fit TRBD1. V was clipped by 5 bases and J by 1 base; unmatched bases: 6. CDR1 SGHNT and CDR2 YYREEE come from the germline V gene (reference sequence). The CDR3 runs to 15 residues. CDR3 loop: CASSYTGESGNTIYF. CDR3 sequence (DNA): TGTGCCAGCAGTTACACAGGGGAATCTGGAAACACCATATATTTT.

CDR3 sequence: CASSLAGAGETQYF. The CDR3 DNA is TGCGCCAGCAGCTTGGCTGGGGCAGGGGAGACCCAGTACTTC. The chain couples TRBV5-1 to TRBJ2-5; D might be TRBD1 (5 bases). Deletions cut 0 bases from V and 5 bases from J, with 11 bases between. CDR1 and CDR2 (germline): SGHRS, YFSETQ. There are 14 residues in the CDR3.

The rearrangement links TRBV24-1 to TRBJ2-2; maybe TRBD2 (5 bases). Looked up from germline, CDR1 is KGHDR and CDR2 is SFDVKD. This CDR3 comprises 13 residues. Trimming left V 4 bases short and J 7 bases short, with 9 bases between. In nucleotides, the CDR3 is TGTGCCACCAGTGACGGGGATCTCGGGGAGCTGTTTTTT. Translated: CATSDGDLGELFF.

The chain combines TRBV10-2 with TRBJ2-1; possible D gene TRBD2, 7 bases. The CDR3 loop spans 16 amino acids. The germline V and J ends were trimmed by 3 bases and 4 bases, with 16 bases remaining between them. Per the germline V gene, CDR1 is WSHSY and CDR2 is SAAADI. The CDR3 spells CASSDFGGGPYNEQFF. In DNA, the CDR3 is TGCGCCAGCAGTGACTTTGGCGGGGGCCCTTACAATGAGCAGTTCTTC.

This clone appeared a few times. The chain combines TRBV4-3 with TRBJ1-3; 8 bases line up with TRBD1. The CDR3 has 18 residues. The V segment lost 0 bases and the J segment 2 bases; nucleotides outside the gene matches: 9. CDR1 and CDR2 from the germline V gene are LGHNA and YSLEER. The CDR3 sequence is CASSQDWGRGHPGNTIYF. The CDR3 region has the DNA TGCGCCAGCAGCCAAGACTGGGGCAGGGGGCATCCTGGAAACACCATATATTTT.

The rearrangement links TRBV18 to TRBJ2-6, with TRBD1 as a possible D gene (5 bases). V dropped 3 bases and J dropped 0 bases, with 18 bases sitting between them. CDR3 length: 19 residues. From germline, CDR1 is KGHSH and CDR2 LQKENI. Here the CDR3 reads CASSPLSDIALSGANVLTF. In nucleotides, the CDR3 is TGTGCCAGCTCACCCCTTTCGGACATCGCCCTCTCTGGGGCCAACGTCCTGACTTTC.

The chain combines TRBV12-5 with TRBJ1-3, with TRBD1 matching 10 bases. Germline V CDR1 and CDR2: LGHNT, FRNRAP. There are 21 residues in the CDR3. Germline trimming cut 3 bases from V and 0 bases from J; bases unmatched to any gene: 17. The CDR3 DNA sequence: TGTGCTAGTGGTTTCAATATACCGGGACAGGGGCGCCCCAGCTCTGGAAACACCATATATTTT. Encoded protein: CASGFNIPGQGRPSSGNTIYF.

The J gene is TRBJ1-5, the V gene TRBV28, with D possibly TRBD1 on 5 matching bases. This CDR3 region has 16 residues. CDR1 and CDR2 from the germline V gene are MDHEN and SYDVKM. Between the trimmed V and J ends, which lost 6 bases and 0 bases, there was a span of 15 bases. CDR3 bases: TGTGCCAGCAGGAACTCCGACAGAATTAGCAATCAGCCCCAGCATTTT. Its protein is CASRNSDRISNQPQHF.

The rearrangement joins TRBV12-2 to TRBJ1-4. TRBV12-2 is given as a pseudogene. The CDR3 contains 15 residues. The DNA for the CDR3 is TGTGCAAGTCGCTTCAGGGAGGGGGGGAATGAAAAACTGTTTTTT. Protein: CASRFREGGNEKLFF.

The chain couples TRBV5-4 to TRBJ2-5, with TRBD2 matching over 10 bases. V shed 0 bases and J 2 bases; nucleotides not matched to a gene: 4. The CDR3 sequence is 16 residues long. Germline values: CDR1 SGHNT, CDR2 YYREEE (reference sequence). The CDR3 DNA sequence: TGTGCCAGCAGCTTGGCAAGCGGGGGGGTTCAAGAGACCCAGTACTTC. Its translation: CASSLASGGVQETQYF.

V and J are TRBV7-2 and TRBJ1-2; D is uncertain. This CDR3 has 13 amino acids. Between the trimmed V and J ends, which lost 4 bases and 4 bases, there was a span of 10 bases. The germline V gene has CDR1 SGHTA and CDR2 FQGNSA. CDR3 DNA: TGTGCCAGCAGCTCCGATCCAGGCTATGGCTACACCTTC. Its translation: CASSSDPGYGYTF.

This clone was recorded only once. This chain uses TRBV21-1 with TRBJ1-5; the table names TRBD1, a call not compared with the DNA. TRBV21-1 is tagged as a pseudogene. The CDR3 has 15 residues. The CDR3 DNA is TGTGCCAGCAGCAAATACCCAGGGAGCAATCAGCCCCAGCATTTT. This sequence encodes CASSKYPGSNQPQHF.

A word on this clone: This sample also contains other DNA sequences that code for the same CDR3. The chain's CDR3 is CASSAEVNTEAFF. The CDR3 DNA is TGTGCCAGCAGTGCGGAGGTGAACACTGAAGCTTTCTTT. The chain carries TRBV2 and TRBJ1-1; no definite D call. The CDR3 covers 13 residues. V lost 4 bases and J lost 0, with 6 bases in between. Germline loops: CDR1 SNHLY, CDR2 FYNNEI.

CDR3 sequence reads: CASSWTDQPQHF. CDR3 sequence (DNA): TGTGCCAGCAGTTGGACAGATCAGCCCCAGCATTTT. The chain carries TRBV6-2 or TRBV6-3 and TRBJ1-5, with D possibly TRBD1 on 6 matching bases. The CDR3 has 12 amino acids. Germline loops: CDR1 MNHEY, CDR2 SVGEGT. The V end lost 4 bases, the J end lost 5 bases, and 6 bases lay between the germline ends.

The V and J genes are TRBV7-2 and TRBJ2-3; 7 nucleotides line up with TRBD1. Germline V gene data show CDR1 as SGHTA and CDR2 as FQGNSA. Unmatched junction bases numbered 4, after V lost 5 bases and J lost 2 bases. The CDR3 loop spans 14 amino acids. DNA of the CDR3: TGTGCCAGCAGCCAGGGACAGCACACAGATACGCAGTATTTT. It codes for CASSQGQHTDTQYF. The full variable domain, rest sourced from reference TRBV7-2 and TRBJ2-3, is GAGVSQSPSNKVTEKGKDVELRCDPISGHTALYWYRQSLGQGLEFLIYFQGNSAPDKSGLPSDRFSAERTGGSVSTLTIQRTQQEDSAVYLCASSQGQHTDTQYFGPGTRLTVL.

The gene calls are TRBV7-8 and TRBJ1-5; a weak D match, TRBD1 (6 bases). The germline V gene has CDR1 SGHVS and CDR2 FQNEAQ. The V end lost 3 bases, the J end lost 3 bases, and 12 bases lay between the germline ends. This CDR3 is 15 amino acids long. DNA for the CDR3: TGTGCCAGCAGCTTCTCGACAGGTTCCAATCAGCCCCAGCATTTT. It is translated as CASSFSTGSNQPQHF.

The V call is TRBV9, the J call TRBJ2-7; 7 positions agree with TRBD2. The V and J ends lost 2 bases and 0 bases, in that order; junction bases with no gene match: 11. The CDR3 covers 17 residues. Germline V lookup: CDR1 SGDLS, CDR2 YYNGEE. CDR3 residues: CASSVLTGTTRSYEQYF. CDR3 DNA sequence: TGTGCCAGCAGCGTGCTCACCGGGACTACCCGCTCCTACGAGCAGTACTTC.

This chain uses TRBV29-1 with TRBJ2-1; a possible D gene is TRBD2 (6 bases). Trimming stripped 1 base from V and 4 bases from J, with 11 bases between. Per the germline V gene, CDR1 is SQVTM and CDR2 is ANQGSEA. This CDR3 has 14 amino acids. CDR3 residues: CSVEGLAPYNEQFF. CDR3 bases: TGCAGCGTTGAAGGGCTAGCGCCTTACAATGAGCAGTTCTTC.

The chain links TRBV6-2 or TRBV6-3 to TRBJ2-4; possibly TRBD2 for D (7 bases). The CDR3 has 14 residues. V lost 5 bases to trimming and J lost 4 bases, with 12 bases between them. Germline V CDR1 and CDR2: MNHEY, SVGEGT. CDR3 amino acids: CASSLGGTKNIQYF. The CDR3 nucleotides read TGTGCCAGCAGTCTCGGGGGGACAAAAAACATTCAGTACTTC.

This sequence joins TRBV27 and TRBJ1-1; 10 nucleotides line up with TRBD1. The length of the CDR3 is 15 residues. V trimming: 1 base; J trimming: 10 bases; junction bases outside the gene matches: 9. The germline gives CDR1 MNHEY, CDR2 SMNVEV (reference sequence). The CDR3, as DNA: TGTGCCAGCAGTTTATACTCGGGACAGGGGCTTGTAGCTTTCTTT. Translation gives CASSLYSGQGLVAFF.

This clone was observed a few times. The genes are TRBV2 and TRBJ1-2; 11 positions match TRBD1. V shed 11 bases and J 5 bases; nucleotides not matched to a gene: 7. This CDR3 is 13 amino acids long. Germline CDR1 reads SNHLY; CDR2 reads FYNNEI. DNA of the CDR3: TGTGCCGGAGGGGACAGGGGGAATTATGGCTACACCTTC. This translates into CAGGDRGNYGYTF.

The rearrangement uses TRBV19 and TRBJ1-5, with 10 bases fitting TRBD1. After removal of 4 bases from V and 0 bases from J, the junction contained 6 bases not matched to a gene. The V gene's germline CDR1 is LNHDA and CDR2 SQIVND (reference sequence). This CDR3 contains 17 residues. The CDR3 nucleotides are TGTGCCAGTAGTAGACGGACAGGGGGGGATAGCAATCAGCCCCAGCATTTT. This sequence encodes CASSRRTGGDSNQPQHF.

This chain joins TRBV27 and TRBJ1-1; TRBD1 is a possible D gene (5 bases). Germline V gene sequence: CDR1 MNHEY, CDR2 SMNVEV (reference sequence). The V gene lost 3 bases and the J gene lost 7 bases, with 12 bases spanning the gap. The CDR3 contains 13 residues. DNA of the CDR3: TGTGCCAGCAGTTTTGGCAGGGCTAATGAAGCTTTCTTT. Translation: CASSFGRANEAFF.